These 3 T cell receptor beta chains originate from one sample sequenced in a study of blood T cell repertoires in COVID-19 (dated by TCRdb to about 2020). Receptor amplification or capture employed the immunoSEQ multiplex PCR assay. Entries here come from immuneACCESS through TCRdb and include only in-frame sequences with V and J called. Some clones fail to appear in such tables; in the studies checked, an unresolved V gene covers under half of the shortfall, and the cause of the remainder is unknown. The sample data list fewer than 200,000 clones, and about 74% of these were observed just once. The top ten constitute less than 3% of the sample. Sequencing was done on a sample of peripheral blood. The receptors here all came from a woman of 80 years or more with acute or convalescent COVID-19.

The rearrangement uses TRBV7-6 and TRBJ2-1; 7 bases match TRBD2. Germline CDR1 and CDR2: SGHVS and FNYEAQ. The CDR3 runs to 18 residues. The J segment lost 4 bases and the V segment lost 5 bases, leaving 17 bases of the junction unmatched. The CDR3 reads CASSPRDPLADLYNEQFF. The CDR3 bases are TGTGCCAGCAGCCCCAGGGATCCGCTAGCGGACCTTTACAATGAGCAGTTCTTC.

The rearrangement links TRBV30 to TRBJ1-2, with TRBD1 matching 7 bases. This CDR3 has 14 amino acids. Losses at the gene ends were 5 bases for V and 8 bases for J; bases not matched to a gene: 14. In germline, CDR1 is GTSNPN, CDR2 SVGIG (reference sequence). The CDR3 DNA is TGTGCCTGGGCCCCCGGGACAGCTGTCGGAGGCTACACCTTC. Residues: CAWAPGTAVGGYTF.

Only one count was recorded for this clone. V is TRBV7-9 and J is TRBJ2-1, with D possibly matching TRBD1 (6 bases). The germline V gene encodes CDR1 SEHNR and CDR2 FQNEAQ (reference sequence). Trimming took off 4 bases at V and 4 bases at J, with 17 bases between the two ends. This CDR3 region has 16 residues. CDR3 DNA sequence: TGTGCCAGCAGCTCGGACAGACTCAACCCTTACAATGAGCAGTTCTTC. It specifies CASSSDRLNPYNEQFF. The variable domain in full, with the rest retrieved from reference TRBV7-9 and TRBJ2-1, is DTGVSQNPRHKITKRGQNVTFRCDPISEHNRLYWYRQTLGQGPEFLTYFQNEAQLEKSRLLSDRFSAERPKGSFSTLEIQRTEQGDSAMYLCASSSDRLNPYNEQFFGPGTRLTVL.